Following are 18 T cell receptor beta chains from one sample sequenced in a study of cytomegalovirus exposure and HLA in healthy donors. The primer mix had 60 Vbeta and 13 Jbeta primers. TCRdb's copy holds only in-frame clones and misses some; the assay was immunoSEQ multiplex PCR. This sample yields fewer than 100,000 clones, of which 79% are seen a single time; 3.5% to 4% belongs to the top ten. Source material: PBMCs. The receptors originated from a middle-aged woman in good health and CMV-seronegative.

The CDR3 nucleotides read TGTGCCAGCAGTTACGGGGGGACTAACTATGGCTACACCTTC. Protein product: CASSYGGTNYGYTF. This rearrangement joins TRBV28 to TRBJ1-2; TRBD1 might be the D (5 bases). Germline assignment: CDR1 MDHEN and CDR2 SYDVKM. With 4 bases removed from V and 0 bases from J, the gap between germline ends came to 9 bases. There are 14 residues in the CDR3.

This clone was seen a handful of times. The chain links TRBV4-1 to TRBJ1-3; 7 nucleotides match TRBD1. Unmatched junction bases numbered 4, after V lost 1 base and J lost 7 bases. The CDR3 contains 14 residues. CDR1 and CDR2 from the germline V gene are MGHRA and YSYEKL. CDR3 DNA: TGCGCCAGCAGCCAAGCCGGGACAGACAACACCATATATTTT. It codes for CASSQAGTDNTIYF.

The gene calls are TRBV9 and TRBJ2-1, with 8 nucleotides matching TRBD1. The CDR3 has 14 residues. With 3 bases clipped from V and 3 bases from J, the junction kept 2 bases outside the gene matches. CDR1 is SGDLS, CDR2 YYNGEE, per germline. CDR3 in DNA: TGTGCCAGCAGCGGGACAGGGCACTACAATGAGCAGTTCTTC. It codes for CASSGTGHYNEQFF.

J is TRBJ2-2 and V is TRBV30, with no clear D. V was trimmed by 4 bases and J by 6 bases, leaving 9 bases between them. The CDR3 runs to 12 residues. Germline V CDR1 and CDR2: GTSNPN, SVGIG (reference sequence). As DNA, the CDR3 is TGTGCCTGGACGCCGGAGCCCGGGGAGCTGTTTTTT. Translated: CAWTPEPGELFF.

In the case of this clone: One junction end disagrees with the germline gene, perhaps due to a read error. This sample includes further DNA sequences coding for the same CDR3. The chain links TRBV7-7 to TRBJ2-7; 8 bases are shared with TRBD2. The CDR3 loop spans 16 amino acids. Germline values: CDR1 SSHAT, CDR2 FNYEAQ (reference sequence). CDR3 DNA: TGTGCTAGCAGCCCGTGGGGTGGCGGGGGGAACAACGAGCAGTACTTC. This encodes CASSPWGGGGNNEQYF.

The CDR3 region has the DNA TGTGCCAGCAGCTCCGGACAGGCGAACACCCTCGAGCAGTACTTC. The encoded protein is CASSSGQANTLEQYF. The chain recombines TRBV5-4 with TRBJ2-7, with 7 bases lining up with TRBD1. The V and J ends lost 3 bases and 6 bases, in that order; junction bases with no gene match: 12. In germline, CDR1 is SGHNT, CDR2 YYREEE (reference sequence). The CDR3 is 15 residues long.

The CDR3 region has the DNA TGTGCCAGCAGCTTGTTACAGGGCGGTAAGGATTCACCCCTCCACTTT. Its protein product is CASSLLQGGKDSPLHF. The chain employs TRBV5-4 and TRBJ1-6; tentatively, D is TRBD1 (6 bases). Trimming removed 1 base at V and 8 bases at J, with 16 bases between. CDR1 and CDR2 (germline): SGHNT, YYREEE (reference sequence). The length of the CDR3 is 16 residues.

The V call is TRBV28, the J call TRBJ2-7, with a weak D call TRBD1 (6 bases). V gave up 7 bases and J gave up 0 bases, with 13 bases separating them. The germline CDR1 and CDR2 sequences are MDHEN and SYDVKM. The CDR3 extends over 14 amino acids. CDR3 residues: CASNRDPFSYEQYF. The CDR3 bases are TGTGCCAGCAACAGGGACCCCTTCTCCTACGAGCAGTACTTC.

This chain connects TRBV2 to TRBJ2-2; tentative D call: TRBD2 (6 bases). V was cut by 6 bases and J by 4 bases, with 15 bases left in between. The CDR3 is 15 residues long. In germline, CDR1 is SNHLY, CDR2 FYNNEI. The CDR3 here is CASRGKSRGTGELFF. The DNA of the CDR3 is TGTGCCAGCAGGGGAAAATCGCGGGGCACCGGGGAGCTGTTTTTT.

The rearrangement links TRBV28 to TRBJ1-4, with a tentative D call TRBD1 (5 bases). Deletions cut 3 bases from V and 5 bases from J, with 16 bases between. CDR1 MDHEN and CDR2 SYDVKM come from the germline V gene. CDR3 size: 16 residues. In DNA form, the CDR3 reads TGTGCCAGCAGTTTTGTTATCGGGGGGAGAAATGAAAAACTGTTTTTT. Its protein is CASSFVIGGRNEKLFF.

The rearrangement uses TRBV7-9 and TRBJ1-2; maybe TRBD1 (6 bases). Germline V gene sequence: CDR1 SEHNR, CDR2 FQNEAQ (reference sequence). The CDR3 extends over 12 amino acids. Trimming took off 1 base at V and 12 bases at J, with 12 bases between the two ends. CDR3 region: CASSLGGTRDTF. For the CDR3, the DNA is TGTGCCAGCAGCTTAGGGGGGACAAGGGACACCTTC.

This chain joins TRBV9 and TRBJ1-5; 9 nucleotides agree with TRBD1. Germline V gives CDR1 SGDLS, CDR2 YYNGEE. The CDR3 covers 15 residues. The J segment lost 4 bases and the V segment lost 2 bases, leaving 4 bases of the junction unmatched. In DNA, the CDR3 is TGTGCCAGCAGCGTGACCGGACAGGGGAATCAGCCCCAGCATTTT. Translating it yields CASSVTGQGNQPQHF. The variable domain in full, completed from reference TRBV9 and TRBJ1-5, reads DSGVTQTPKHLITATGQRVTLRCSPRSGDLSVYWYQQSLDQGLQFLIQYYNGEERAKGNILERFSAQQFPDLHSELNLSSLELGDSALYFCASSVTGQGNQPQHFGDGTRLSIL.

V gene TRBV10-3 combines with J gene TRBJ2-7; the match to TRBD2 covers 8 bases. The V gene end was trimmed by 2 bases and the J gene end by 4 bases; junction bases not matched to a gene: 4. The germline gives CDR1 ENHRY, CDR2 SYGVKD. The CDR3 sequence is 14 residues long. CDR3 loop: CAISERGGIYEQYF. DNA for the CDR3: TGTGCCATCAGTGAGCGGGGGGGCATATACGAGCAGTACTTC.

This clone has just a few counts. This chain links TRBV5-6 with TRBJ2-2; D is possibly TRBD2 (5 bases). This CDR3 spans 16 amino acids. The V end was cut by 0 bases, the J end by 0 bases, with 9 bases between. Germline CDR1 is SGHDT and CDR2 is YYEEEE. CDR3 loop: CASSLDGVTNTGELFF. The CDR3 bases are TGTGCCAGCAGCTTGGACGGGGTTACGAACACCGGGGAGCTGTTTTTT. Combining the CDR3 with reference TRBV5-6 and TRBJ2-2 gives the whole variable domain DAGVTQSPTHLIKTRGQQVTLRCSPKSGHDTVSWYQQALGQGPQFIFQYYEEEERQRGNFPDRFSGHQFPNYSSELNVNALLLGDSALYLCASSLDGVTNTGELFFGEGSRLTVL.

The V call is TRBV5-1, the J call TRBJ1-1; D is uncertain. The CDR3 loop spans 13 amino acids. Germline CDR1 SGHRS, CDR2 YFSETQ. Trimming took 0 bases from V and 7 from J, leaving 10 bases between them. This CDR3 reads CASSLVGGSEAFF. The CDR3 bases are TGCGCCAGCAGCTTGGTAGGAGGGAGTGAAGCTTTCTTT.

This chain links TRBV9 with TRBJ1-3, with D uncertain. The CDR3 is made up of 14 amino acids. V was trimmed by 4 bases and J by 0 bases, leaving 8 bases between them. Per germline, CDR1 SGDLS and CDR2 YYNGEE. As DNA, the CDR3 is TGTGCCAGCAGCCCCCCATCCTCTGGAAACACCATATATTTT. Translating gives CASSPPSSGNTIYF.

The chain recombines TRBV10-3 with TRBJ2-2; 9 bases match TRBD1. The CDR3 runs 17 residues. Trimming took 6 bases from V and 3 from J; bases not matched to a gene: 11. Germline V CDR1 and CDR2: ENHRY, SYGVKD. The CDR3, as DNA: TGTGCCATCAGGACAACAGGGGGCGCCTCGGACACCGGGGAGCTGTTTTTT. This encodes CAIRTTGGASDTGELFF.

This CDR3 is CASSLSGGVGQGFYGYTF. As DNA, the CDR3 is TGTGCCAGCAGTTTATCGGGCGGTGTGGGACAGGGCTTCTATGGCTACACCTTC. The chain links TRBV27 to TRBJ1-2; 9 bases are shared with TRBD1. Losses at the gene ends were 0 bases for V and 4 bases for J; bases not matched to a gene: 12. In germline, CDR1 is MNHEY, CDR2 SMNVEV (reference sequence). The CDR3 totals 18 residues.